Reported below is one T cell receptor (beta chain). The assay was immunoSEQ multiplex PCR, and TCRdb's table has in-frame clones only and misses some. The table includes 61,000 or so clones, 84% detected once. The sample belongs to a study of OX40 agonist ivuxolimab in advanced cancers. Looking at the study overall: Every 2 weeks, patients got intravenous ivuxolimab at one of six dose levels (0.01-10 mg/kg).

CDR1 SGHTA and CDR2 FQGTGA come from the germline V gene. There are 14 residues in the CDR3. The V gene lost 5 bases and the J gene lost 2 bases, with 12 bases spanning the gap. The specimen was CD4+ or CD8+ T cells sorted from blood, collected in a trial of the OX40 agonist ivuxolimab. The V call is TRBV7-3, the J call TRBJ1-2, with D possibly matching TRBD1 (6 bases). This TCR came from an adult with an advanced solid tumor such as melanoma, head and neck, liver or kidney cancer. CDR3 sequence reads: CASSVRDMNYGYTF. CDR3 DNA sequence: TGTGCCAGCAGCGTCCGGGACATGAACTATGGCTACACCTTC. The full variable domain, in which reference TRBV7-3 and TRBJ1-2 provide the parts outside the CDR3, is GAGVSQTPSNKVTEKGKYVELRCDPISGHTALYWYRQSLGQGPEFLIYFQGTGAADDSGLPNDRFFAVRPEGSVSTLKIQRTERGDSAVYLCASSVRDMNYGYTFGSGTRLTVV.